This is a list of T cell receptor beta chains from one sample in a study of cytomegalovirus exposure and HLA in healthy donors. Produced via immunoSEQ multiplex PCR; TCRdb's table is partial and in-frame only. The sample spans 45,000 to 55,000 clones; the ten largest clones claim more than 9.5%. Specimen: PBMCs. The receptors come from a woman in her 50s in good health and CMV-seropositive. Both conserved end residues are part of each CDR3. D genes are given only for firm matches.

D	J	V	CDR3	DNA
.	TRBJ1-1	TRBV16	CASSPQLQGETEAFF	TGTGCCAGCAGCCCCCAACTCCAGGGTGAGACTGAAGCTTTCTTT
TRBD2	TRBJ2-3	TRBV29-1	CSGISGSTDTQYF	TGCAGCGGAATTAGCGGGAGCACAGATACGCAGTATTTT
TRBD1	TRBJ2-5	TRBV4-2	CASSQGQGRQETQYF	TGTGCCAGCAGCCAAGGACAGGGGAGACAAGAGACCCAGTACTTC
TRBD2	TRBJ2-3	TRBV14	CASSQPSGSTDTQYF	TGTGCCAGCAGCCAGCCTAGCGGCAGCACAGATACGCAGTATTTT
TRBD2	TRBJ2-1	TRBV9	CASSVGLAAYNEQFF	TGTGCCAGCAGCGTAGGACTAGCGGCCTACAATGAGCAGTTCTTC
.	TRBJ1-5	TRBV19	CASTPVSLSNQPQHF	TGTGCCAGTACCCCGGTTAGTCTGAGCAATCAGCCCCAGCATTTT
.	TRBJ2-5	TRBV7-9	CASSLRGKETQYF	TGTGCCAGCAGCTTACGGGGGAAAGAGACCCAGTACTTC
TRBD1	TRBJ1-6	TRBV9	CASSVGPTGGNSPLHF	TGTGCCAGCAGCGTTGGGCCCACAGGGGGTAATTCACCCCTCCACTTT
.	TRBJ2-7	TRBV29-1	CSVEDSYEQYF	TGCAGCGTTGAAGACAGCTACGAGCAGTACTTC
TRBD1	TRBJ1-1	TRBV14	CASSQETRGLGEAFF	TGTGCCAGCAGCCAAGAAACCAGGGGGCTGGGTGAAGCTTTCTTT
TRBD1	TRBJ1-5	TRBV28	CASSLVDRAQPQHF	TGTGCCAGCAGTTTAGTGGACAGGGCTCAGCCCCAGCATTTT
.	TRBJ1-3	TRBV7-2	CASSLYGLSRGNTIYF	TGTGCCAGCAGCTTATATGGCCTTTCTCGAGGAAACACCATATATTTT
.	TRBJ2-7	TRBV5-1	CASRRLADLSYEQYF	TGCGCCAGCAGACGGCTCGCGGACTTATCCTACGAGCAGTACTTC
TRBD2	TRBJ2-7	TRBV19	CASSIGGLGSYEQYF	TGTGCCAGTAGTATAGGGGGACTAGGCTCCTACGAGCAGTACTTC
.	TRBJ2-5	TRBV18	CASSPILKRAETQYF	TGTGCCAGCTCACCAATCTTAAAGCGGGCTGAGACCCAGTACTTC
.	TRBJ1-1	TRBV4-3	CASSQESYTEAFF	TGCGCCAGCAGCCAAGAGTCTTACACTGAAGCTTTCTTT
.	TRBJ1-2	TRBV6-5	CASRDGTPANYGYTF	TGTGCCAGCAGGGACGGGACACCAGCTAACTATGGCTACACCTTC
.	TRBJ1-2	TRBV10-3	CAISESGEVLYGYTF	TGTGCCATCAGTGAGTCAGGGGAGGTCTTGTATGGCTACACCTTC
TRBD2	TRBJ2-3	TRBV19	CASSPGGAGDTQYF	TGTGCCAGTAGTCCCGGGGGGGCTGGAGATACGCAGTATTTT
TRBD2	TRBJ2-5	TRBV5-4	CASSWGLAVQETQYF	TGTGCCAGCAGCTGGGGACTAGCGGTTCAAGAGACCCAGTACTTC
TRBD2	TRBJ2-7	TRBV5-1	CASSLTSGSLEQYF	TGCGCCAGCAGCTTGACTAGCGGGAGTTTGGAGCAGTACTTC
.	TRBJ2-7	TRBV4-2	CASSQRGGYEQYF	TGTGCCAGCAGCCAAAGGGGGGGATACGAGCAGTACTTC
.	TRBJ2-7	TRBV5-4	CASSFPGDSYEQYF	TGTGCCAGCAGCTTCCCGGGGGACTCCTACGAGCAGTACTTC
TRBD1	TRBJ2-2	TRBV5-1	CASSLGQGAVGELFF	TGCGCCAGCAGCTTGGGACAGGGGGCAGTCGGGGAGCTGTTTTTT